A single sample gave rise to the 27 T cell receptor beta chains below, sequenced in a study of cytomegalovirus exposure and HLA in healthy donors (dated 2017 in TCRdb). Library preparation used the immunoSEQ multiplex PCR assay. A mixture of 60 forward primers for TCR Vbeta segments and 13 reverse primers for TCR Jbeta segments was used in the multiplex PCR. Not all clones reach the TCRdb copy of this immuneACCESS table, which keeps in-frame sequences only. Checked studies attribute under half of the gap to unresolved V genes and leave the rest unexplained. Per the sample table, the count is about 72,000 clones. The ten largest make up roughly 13% of the sample. Sequenced sample: PBMCs. The receptors here all came from a man aged 50-60 years in good health and CMV-seropositive.

This chain connects TRBV25-1 to TRBJ1-2; D call uncertain. Germline CDR1 and CDR2: MGHDK and SYGVNS. The CDR3 is 15 amino acids. Deletions cut 4 bases from V and 4 bases from J, with 16 bases between. CDR3 loop: CASSGESPSGYGYTF. CDR3 DNA sequence: TGTGCCAGCAGTGGGGAGAGCCCTTCAGGCTATGGCTACACCTTC.

The gene calls are TRBV29-1 and TRBJ2-2; 9 bases match TRBD1. The germline gives CDR1 SQVTM, CDR2 ANQGSEA. The CDR3 extends over 15 amino acids. The V segment lost 4 bases and the J segment 4 bases; nucleotides outside the gene matches: 7. CDR3 amino acids: CSVVQGAEGTGELFF. The CDR3 nucleotides are TGCAGCGTTGTACAGGGGGCTGAAGGCACCGGGGAGCTGTTTTTT.

J is TRBJ2-3 and V is TRBV2, with 12 positions matching TRBD2. The germline CDR1 and CDR2 sequences are SNHLY and FYNNEI. The CDR3 totals 14 residues. Trimming at V came to 6 bases and at J to 3 bases, leaving 1 base not matched to a gene. The CDR3 nucleotides are TGTGCCAGCAGCGGACTAGCGGGAACAGATACGCAGTATTTT. Translated, it gives CASSGLAGTDTQYF.

The V gene is TRBV7-9, the J gene TRBJ2-7; D is undetermined. Germline V gene sequence: CDR1 SEHNR, CDR2 FQNEAQ (reference sequence). V lost 5 bases and J lost 2, with 7 bases in between. This CDR3 is 12 amino acids long. CDR3 DNA sequence: TGTGCCAGCAGCCAAGGAGCCTACGAGCAGTACTTC. Translating it yields CASSQGAYEQYF.

The V call is TRBV5-6, the J call TRBJ2-1, with a weak D call TRBD2 (6 bases). Trimming shortened V by 0 bases and J by 2 bases, and 9 bases separated the two germline ends. Looked up from germline, CDR1 is SGHDT and CDR2 is YYEEEE. The CDR3 is 15 residues long. The CDR3 protein is CASSLAGVTYNEQFF. The CDR3 DNA reads as TGTGCCAGCAGCTTGGCGGGAGTAACCTACAATGAGCAGTTCTTC.

The V and J genes are TRBV7-2 and TRBJ1-2, with D unresolved. The germline V and J ends were trimmed by 5 bases and 8 bases, with 15 bases remaining between them. The CDR3 length is 13 residues. CDR1 is SGHTA and CDR2 is FQGNSA in the germline V gene. The CDR3 loop reads CASSPEPGGGYTF. In nucleotides, the CDR3 is TGTGCCAGCAGCCCCGAGCCGGGAGGCGGCTACACCTTC.

The rearrangement uses TRBV11-3 and TRBJ2-2; D is undetermined. Germline V gene data show CDR1 as SGHNT and CDR2 as YENEEA. V was clipped by 4 bases and J by 3 bases, with 3 bases between them. The CDR3 covers 12 residues. The CDR3 sequence is CASSSDTGELFF. Here the CDR3 DNA reads TGTGCCAGCAGCTCCGACACCGGGGAGCTGTTTTTT.

V gene TRBV25-1 combines with J gene TRBJ2-1; tentative D call: TRBD2 (6 bases). The CDR3 length is 14 residues. Trimming pared 8 bases from V and 7 bases from J, leaving 18 bases between. Germline V CDR1 and CDR2: MGHDK, SYGVNS. CDR3 nucleotide sequence: TGTGCCAGCCGAACCGGGACTTTATTTAATGAGCAGTTCTTC. Protein: CASRTGTLFNEQFF.

This chain uses TRBV27 with TRBJ2-1, with TRBD2 as a possible D gene (5 bases). The germline V gene encodes CDR1 MNHEY and CDR2 SMNVEV (reference sequence). Trimming stripped 8 bases from V and 3 bases from J, with 14 bases between. The CDR3 sequence is 14 residues long. CDR3 DNA sequence: TGTGCCAGCCCTCCGAGGGTTAGCTACAATGAGCAGTTCTTC. Encoded protein: CASPPRVSYNEQFF.

The chain is built from TRBV28 and TRBJ2-7; D remains unclear. The V end lost 2 bases, the J end lost 7 bases, and 12 bases lay between the germline ends. The CDR3 runs 13 residues. CDR1 and CDR2 (germline): MDHEN, SYDVKM. CDR3: CASSLSEPREQYF. The DNA for the CDR3 is TGTGCCAGCAGTTTAAGCGAGCCCCGGGAGCAGTACTTC.

The CDR3 DNA follows: TGTGCCAGCAGCCAAGGGCTAGCGGCCCCCTACGAGCAGTACTTC. It translates to CASSQGLAAPYEQYF. The chain employs TRBV14 and TRBJ2-7; 7 bases are shared with TRBD2. The CDR3 runs 15 residues. The trim removed 1 base at V and 2 bases at J, leaving 5 bases unmatched. Germline assignment: CDR1 SGHDN and CDR2 FVKESK.

The chain combines TRBV27 with TRBJ1-2; no reliable D call. Germline V gene lookup returns CDR1 MNHEY and CDR2 SMNVEV (reference sequence). CDR3 length: 15 amino acids. The V end lost 5 bases, the J end lost 5 bases, and 18 bases lay between the germline ends. This chain's CDR3 is CASSLSGSDAYGYTF. Written as DNA, the CDR3 is TGTGCCAGCAGTCTGTCAGGATCCGATGCTTATGGCTACACCTTC.

The V and J genes are TRBV29-1 and TRBJ1-2; tentatively, D is TRBD1 (5 bases). The CDR3 spans 13 residues. Germline V gives CDR1 SQVTM, CDR2 ANQGSEA. V was trimmed by 3 bases and J by 0 bases, leaving 8 bases between them. CDR3 loop: CSVDQGTNYGYTF. Written as DNA, the CDR3 is TGCAGCGTTGATCAGGGCACTAACTATGGCTACACCTTC.

V is TRBV10-3 and J is TRBJ1-2, with D perhaps matching TRBD1 (6 bases). The ends were cut back, 0 bases at V and 4 bases at J, with 12 bases in the middle. This CDR3 contains 15 residues. The germline V gene has CDR1 ENHRY and CDR2 SYGVKD. CDR3 in DNA: TGTGCCATCAGTGAGTCAGCGGGGGGGCGCTATGGCTACACCTTC. Translated, it gives CAISESAGGRYGYTF.

The chain uses TRBV27 and TRBJ1-2; D gene ambiguous. There are 15 residues in the CDR3. The V gene's germline CDR1 is MNHEY and CDR2 SMNVEV (reference sequence). The V gene lost 0 bases and the J gene lost 2 bases, with 10 bases spanning the gap. CDR3 protein: CASSLSQSRNYGYTF. In nucleotides, the CDR3 is TGTGCCAGCAGTTTATCGCAGTCCAGGAACTATGGCTACACCTTC.

This sequence joins TRBV28 and TRBJ1-2, with 7 bases fitting TRBD1. Germline-derived CDR1 and CDR2 are MDHEN and SYDVKM. The length of the CDR3 is 14 residues. V lost 8 bases, J lost 0 bases, and 6 bases stayed unmatched. The CDR3 DNA reads TGTGCCAGCGGTGGACAGGCGCCTAACTATGGCTACACCTTC. Translated, it gives CASGGQAPNYGYTF.

The rearrangement uses TRBV15 and TRBJ1-2, with D possibly matching TRBD1 (5 bases). Per the germline V gene, CDR1 is LNHNV and CDR2 is YYDKDF (reference sequence). With 1 base removed from V and 5 bases from J, the gap between germline ends came to 11 bases. The CDR3 has 14 amino acids. The CDR3 DNA reads as TGTGCCACCAGCAGAGTAGACAGCGCATATGGCTACACCTTC. Protein product: CATSRVDSAYGYTF.

The chain has TRBV5-5 and TRBJ2-6; D not certain. Trimming cost V 4 bases and J 0 bases, with 11 bases left between them. The CDR3 is made up of 16 amino acids. Per germline, CDR1 SGHKS and CDR2 YYEKEE (reference sequence). This CDR3 reads CASSPRPLSGANVLTF. Written as DNA, the CDR3 is TGTGCCAGCAGCCCGCGTCCCCTCTCTGGGGCCAACGTCCTGACTTTC.

V is TRBV2 and J is TRBJ1-6; 7 nucleotides line up with TRBD1. V shed 5 bases, J shed 9 bases, and the junction held 7 bases outside the gene matches. This CDR3 contains 14 residues. Germline V lookup: CDR1 SNHLY, CDR2 FYNNEI. The CDR3 region has the DNA TGTGCCAGCAGTAGGGGACAGCGACGTTCACCCCTCCACTTT. This encodes CASSRGQRRSPLHF.

This chain connects TRBV7-8 to TRBJ1-2, with a possible D match to TRBD1 (5 bases). The CDR3 runs 13 residues. V lost 5 bases to trimming and J lost 8 bases, with 15 bases between them. CDR1 is SGHVS and CDR2 is FQNEAQ in the germline V gene. The CDR3 protein is CASSRGTTEGYTF. CDR3 DNA: TGTGCCAGCAGCCGCGGGACTACAGAGGGCTACACCTTC.

The genes are TRBV6-1 and TRBJ1-2, with 7 bases identical to TRBD1. Per germline, CDR1 MNHNS and CDR2 SASEGT. V lost 0 bases and J lost 4; bases outside the gene matches: 2. The CDR3 runs to 14 residues. The CDR3 coding sequence is TGTGCCAGCAGTGAAGCGGCAGGGGGCTATGGCTACACCTTC. This translates into CASSEAAGGYGYTF.

This sequence joins TRBV28 and TRBJ2-1; the match to TRBD1 covers 7 bases. The germline V gene has CDR1 MDHEN and CDR2 SYDVKM. With 4 bases clipped from V and 8 bases from J, the junction kept 11 bases outside the gene matches. The CDR3 runs to 15 residues. The CDR3 DNA reads TGTGCCAGCAGTTCGTCGGCAGGGGGAGTGCATGAGCAGTTCTTC. Protein sequence: CASSSSAGGVHEQFF.

The chain recombines TRBV5-1 with TRBJ2-1; TRBD1 agrees at 7 bases. CDR3 size: 14 residues. Germline CDR1 and CDR2: SGHRS and YFSETQ. Trimming took 4 bases from V and 1 from J; bases not matched to a gene: 2. This CDR3 is CASSPGQSYNEQFF. As DNA, the CDR3 is TGCGCCAGCAGCCCGGGACAGTCCTACAATGAGCAGTTCTTC.

The gene calls are TRBV7-8 and TRBJ1-1, with 7 bases aligning to TRBD1. Germline CDR1 reads SGHVS; CDR2 reads FQNEAQ. The CDR3 covers 13 residues. Trimming removed 6 bases from V and 4 bases from J; junction bases left unmatched: 5. Here the CDR3 reads CASSFAGGTEAFF. In DNA, the CDR3 is TGTGCCAGCAGTTTCGCAGGGGGCACTGAAGCTTTCTTT. Full variable domain (missing parts from reference TRBV7-8 and TRBJ1-1): GAGVSQSPRYKVAKRGQDVALRCDPISGHVSLFWYQQALGQGPEFLTYFQNEAQLDKSGLPSDRFFAERPEGSVSTLKIQRTQQEDSAVYLCASSFAGGTEAFFGQGTRLTVV.

The gene calls are TRBV7-8 and TRBJ1-2, with D unresolved. The CDR3 covers 11 residues. The V end was cut by 5 bases, the J end by 4 bases, with 5 bases between. CDR1 and CDR2 from the germline V gene are SGHVS and FQNEAQ. CDR3 sequence reads: CASSGSYGYTF. CDR3 DNA sequence: TGTGCCAGCAGCGGCAGCTATGGCTACACCTTC. The full variable domain, completed using reference TRBV7-8 and TRBJ1-2, is GAGVSQSPRYKVAKRGQDVALRCDPISGHVSLFWYQQALGQGPEFLTYFQNEAQLDKSGLPSDRFFAERPEGSVSTLKIQRTQQEDSAVYLCASSGSYGYTFGSGTRLTVV.

The chain recombines TRBV7-9 with TRBJ1-1; possibly TRBD1 for D (5 bases). V lost 2 bases to trimming and J lost 11 bases, with 12 bases between them. This CDR3 comprises 12 residues. CDR1 is SEHNR and CDR2 is FQNEAQ in the germline V gene (reference sequence). The CDR3 nucleotides are TGTGCCAGCAGCTTATATGGGGCGTCGGCTTTCTTT. Residues: CASSLYGASAFF.

The CDR3 sequence is CASSPLRGYTEAFF. CDR3 nucleotides: TGTGCCAGCAGCCCATTAAGGGGCTACACTGAAGCTTTCTTT. The chain has TRBV9 and TRBJ1-1, with D possibly matching TRBD1 (5 bases). CDR1 is SGDLS and CDR2 is YYNGEE in the germline V gene. Trimming left V 4 bases short and J 3 bases short, with 13 bases between. The CDR3 sequence is 14 residues long.